This T cell receptor (beta chain) was captured by sequencing in a study of cytomegalovirus exposure and HLA in healthy donors. Study-level points and caveats: An analysis was carried out at a later point. It showed that HLA-associated TCR beta chains were more clonally expanded than equally common non-associated chains. Later on, an analysis tied 15,000 to 20,000 TCR beta sequences to HLA alleles at 0.05 false discovery rate.

The V segment lost 7 bases and the J segment 5 bases; nucleotides outside the gene matches: 10. The V gene's germline CDR1 is LNHDA and CDR2 SQIVND (reference sequence). This CDR3 is built from 15 residues. On this clone: Antigen specificity is unknown.

PCR primers comprised 60 Vbeta and 13 Jbeta primers. This table comes from immunoSEQ multiplex PCR, and its TCRdb copy is limited to in-frame clones, with some not included. The sample lists around 150,000 clones, approximately 90% occurring once. The clonotype comes from a woman aged 30 to 39 in good health and CMV-seronegative. Sequencing was carried out using PBMCs. This chain connects TRBV19 to TRBJ1-5, with TRBD1 matching 8 bases. CDR3 in DNA: TGTGCCAGTACCCGCCTGGACAGGGACGATCAGCCCCAGCATTTT. Protein: CASTRLDRDDQPQHF.